This T cell receptor (beta chain) was sequenced in a study of identical twins. Study-wide results and limits: Alpha sequences that were out-of-frame and twin-shared showed an excess of low generation probability. Models underestimated TCR alpha sharing (out-of-frame) in monozygotic twins.

In regard to this clonotype: No antigen is known for it.

Template switching, a step in the protocol, added a universal primer site, and cDNA carried unique molecular identifiers. TCRdb recomputed calls from the 5' RACE reads with MiXCR, one row per CDR3 protein. The repertoire holds about 570,000 distinct CDR3 sequences, more than 9% seen once, with around 3.1% in the top ten. This CDR3 is 11 amino acids long. The V end lost 1 base, the J end lost 7 bases, and 5 bases lay between the germline ends. Germline-derived CDR1 and CDR2 are SQVTM and ANQGSEA. The data also belong to a second study, concerning yellow fever vaccine responses in identical twins. That report notes: A vaccine T cell response that seemed partly convergent and partly personalized was reported in twins.

The sequence was obtained from a woman aged 18-35 years in good health. The sequencing input was PBMCs. J is TRBJ2-1 and V is TRBV29-1; D uncertain. CDR3 in DNA: TGCAGCGTTGAAGCGAGGAATGAGCAGTTCTTC. Its translation is CSVEARNEQFF.